This TCR beta chain was retrieved from a study of blood T cell repertoires in COVID-19. Study as a whole: PBMCs, B-cell-depleted T cells, or T cells provided the cDNA or gDNA that made up the material.

The CDR3 consists of 13 residues. Germline values: CDR1 SQVTM, CDR2 ANQGSEA. Trimming took 6 bases from V and 2 from J, leaving 13 bases between them. Original processing methods: Cell counts per sample came from amplifying reference gene primers. Clones were read by immunoSEQ multiplex PCR, and TCRdb kept only the in-frame ones, dropping some. V and J calls and clone size are those listed in that table; D and trimming were worked out from the DNA. The profile shows around 68,000 clones, about 91% of them singletons. Sequencing was carried out using peripheral blood. The rearrangement uses TRBV29-1 and TRBJ1-2; unclear D gene. This receptor was identified in a man aged 50-59 years with active COVID-19. CDR3 loop: CSVRQSQNYGYTF. The CDR3 DNA follows: TGCAGCGTCCGACAATCCCAGAACTATGGCTACACCTTC.